This is a list of T cell receptor beta chains from one sample in a study of T cell responses to AZD1222 COVID-19 vaccine. Clones were sequenced by immunoSEQ multiplex PCR, and TCRdb holds only the in-frame ones, with some missing. The table shows some 120,000 clones, with 85% to 95% occurring only once. The starting material was peripheral blood, obtained 28 days after the second AZD1222 dose. The receptors were sampled from an adult who received the AZD1222 COVID-19 vaccine. The CDR3 runs from the conserved cysteine through the conserved F or W. Fields, in order: D gene, clone size, J gene, V gene, CDR3 protein, CDR3 DNA. D genes are given only for firm matches. The size of a clone is reported for some rows only, either as once, few or many, or as a class for expanded clones.

- - TRBJ1-2 TRBV5-5 CASSLNYGYTF TGTGCCAGCAGCTTGAACTATGGCTACACCTTC
TRBD2 - TRBJ2-1 TRBV9 CASSVPSGSGEQFF TGTGCCAGCAGCGTACCTAGCGGGAGTGGTGAGCAGTTCTTC
- - TRBJ1-1 TRBV19 CASRPPQAGNTEAFF TGTGCCAGTAGACCTCCCCAGGCGGGGAACACTGAAGCTTTCTTT
- - TRBJ1-5 TRBV19 CASSSFGYDQPQHF TGTGCCAGTAGTTCGTTCGGCTACGATCAGCCCCAGCATTTT
TRBD1 - TRBJ1-3 TRBV11-2 CASSRTGGNTIYF TGTGCCAGCAGCCGGACAGGGGGAAACACCATATATTTT
- - TRBJ1-2 TRBV9 CASSAGKNYGYTF TGTGCCAGCAGCGCCGGGAAGAACTATGGCTACACCTTC
TRBD1 - TRBJ2-7 TRBV6-5 CASTPKQGVLYEQYF TGTGCCAGCACCCCAAAACAGGGGGTACTCTACGAGCAGTACTTC
TRBD2 - TRBJ2-2 TRBV5-1 CASSKAPAGGNSGELFF TGCGCCAGCAGTAAGGCACCAGCGGGAGGGAATTCCGGGGAGCTGTTTTTT
- - TRBJ2-3 TRBV28 CASSLGGPLTDTQYF TGTGCCAGCAGTTTAGGCGGACCCCTCACAGATACGCAGTATTTT
- - TRBJ2-7 TRBV12-3/TRBV12-4 CASSFSRLEQYF TGTGCCAGCAGTTTTTCTCGCCTTGAGCAGTACTTC
- - TRBJ1-2 TRBV6-6 CASSYGDLNYGYTF TGTGCCAGCAGTTACGGGGATCTTAACTATGGCTACACCTTC
TRBD1 - TRBJ2-2 TRBV7-3 CASSLTPRTGNTGELFF TGTGCCAGCAGCTTAACCCCTCGGACAGGGAACACCGGGGAGCTGTTTTTT
- - TRBJ1-4 TRBV3-1/TRBV3-2 CASSQGTGGVGKLFF TGTGCCAGCAGCCAAGGGACCGGGGGAGTAGGAAAACTGTTTTTT
- - TRBJ1-5 TRBV5-5 CASSLYKTRGSQPQHF TGTGCCAGCAGCTTGTATAAAACTCGGGGGAGTCAGCCCCAGCATTTT
TRBD2 - TRBJ2-7 TRBV10-3 CAISGFAGGHEQYF TGTGCCATCAGTGGTTTTGCGGGAGGCCACGAGCAGTACTTC
TRBD2 - TRBJ2-2 TRBV6-4 CASSDPTSGRGTGELFF TGTGCCAGCAGTGACCCCACTAGCGGGAGGGGCACCGGGGAGCTGTTTTTT
- - TRBJ2-1 TRBV27 CASSHRGPYNEQFF TGTGCCAGCAGCCATAGGGGTCCCTACAATGAGCAGTTCTTC
- - TRBJ2-7 TRBV28 CASSFVGPSYEQYF TGTGCCAGCAGTTTTGTCGGGCCTTCCTACGAGCAGTACTTC
- - TRBJ2-6 TRBV27 CASRFQGGYGANVLTF TGTGCCAGCAGATTTCAAGGGGGGTACGGGGCCAACGTCCTGACTTTC
- - TRBJ2-7 TRBV11-2 CASSLTPSEVKQYF TGTGCCAGCAGCTTAACCCCCTCAGAAGTGAAGCAGTACTTC
TRBD1 - TRBJ1-1 TRBV7-6 CASSPGGTEAFF TGTGCCAGCAGTCCAGGGGGCACTGAAGCTTTCTTT
TRBD1 - TRBJ2-7 TRBV28 CASSPRDRSYEQYF TGTGCCAGCAGCCCCCGGGACAGAAGCTACGAGCAGTACTTC
- few TRBJ1-1 TRBV12-3/TRBV12-4 CASRRAGTEAFF TGTGCCAGCAGACGAGCAGGGACTGAAGCTTTCTTT
TRBD1 - TRBJ2-7 TRBV28 CASRRTGRNYEQYF TGTGCCAGCAGGCGGACAGGGAGGAACTACGAGCAGTACTTC
- - TRBJ2-1 TRBV11-2 CASSPRQEQFF TGTGCCAGCAGCCCCCGACAGGAGCAGTTCTTC
TRBD2 - TRBJ2-1 TRBV20-1 CSASRERDFGEQFF TGCAGTGCTAGTCGGGAGCGGGATTTCGGTGAGCAGTTCTTC
TRBD2 - TRBJ2-3 TRBV19 CASRTSGSTDTQYF TGTGCCAGTAGGACTAGCGGGAGCACAGATACGCAGTATTTT
- - TRBJ1-5 TRBV27 CASLPWPGNNQPQHF TGTGCCAGCCTGCCCTGGCCAGGAAACAATCAGCCCCAGCATTTT
- - TRBJ1-5 TRBV10-2 CASSDAGVGQPQHF TGCGCCAGCAGTGACGCGGGTGTGGGTCAGCCCCAGCATTTT